This T cell receptor beta chain is drawn from a study of cytomegalovirus exposure and HLA in healthy donors. About the study: Earlier, 95 million to 120 million unique TCR beta sequences were recovered from about 200 million T cells by an analysis.

A remark on this clone: The antigen is undetermined.

The CDR3 consists of 14 residues. Germline V gene lookup returns CDR1 SGHVS and CDR2 FNYEAQ. The V gene lost 1 base and the J gene lost 9 bases, with 13 bases spanning the gap. Findings of the study overall: TCR association rates varied by HLA locus in a later analysis, with DRB1 highest and HLA-C lowest. Follow-up analysis later connected one missense variant in DCLRE1C with trimming of TCR beta V- and J-genes. Common viral pathogens seemed to be connected with several of the most significant clusters, according to a later analysis.

13 Jbeta primers and 60 Vbeta primers were used for the PCR. Assay: immunoSEQ multiplex PCR; the TCRdb copy retains only in-frame clones and omits some. This table holds under 150,000 clones, roughly four fifths found once. The chain couples TRBV7-6 to TRBJ2-4; D is perhaps TRBD2 (5 bases). Sequences were obtained from PBMCs. This TCR was sampled from a woman aged 40 to 50 in good health and CMV-seropositive. The CDR3 DNA follows: TGTGCCAGCAGCTTAGATGGGAGTGTCGCCATTCAGTACTTC. Translation: CASSLDGSVAIQYF. Variable domain in full (rest from reference TRBV7-6 and TRBJ2-4): GAGVSQSPRYKVTKRGQDVALRCDPISGHVSLYWYRQALGQGPEFLTYFNYEAQQDKSGLPNDRFSAERPEGSISTLTIQRTEQRDSAMYRCASSLDGSVAIQYFGAGTRLSVL.